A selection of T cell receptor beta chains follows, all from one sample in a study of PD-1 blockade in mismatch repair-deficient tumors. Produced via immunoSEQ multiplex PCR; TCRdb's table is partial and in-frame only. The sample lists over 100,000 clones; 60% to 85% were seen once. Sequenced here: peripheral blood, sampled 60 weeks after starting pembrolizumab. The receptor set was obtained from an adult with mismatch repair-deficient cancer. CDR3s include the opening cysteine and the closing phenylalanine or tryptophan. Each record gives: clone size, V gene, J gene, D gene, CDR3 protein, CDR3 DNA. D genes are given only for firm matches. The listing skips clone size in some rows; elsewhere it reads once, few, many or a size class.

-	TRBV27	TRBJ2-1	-	CASSLPGSYNEQFF	TGTGCCAGCAGTCTCCCGGGTTCATACAATGAGCAGTTCTTC
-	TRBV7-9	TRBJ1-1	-	CASSLERGTEAFF	TGTGCCAGCAGCTTAGAGAGGGGGACTGAAGCTTTCTTT
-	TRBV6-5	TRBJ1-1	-	CASRPTPNTEAFF	TGTGCCAGCAGACCCACACCGAACACTGAAGCTTTCTTT
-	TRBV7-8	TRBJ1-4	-	CASSFDRATNEKLFF	TGTGCCAGCAGCTTCGACAGAGCAACTAATGAAAAACTGTTTTTT
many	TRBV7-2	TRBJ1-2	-	CASSLGRDYGYTF	TGTGCCAGCAGCTTAGGCAGGGACTATGGCTACACCTTC
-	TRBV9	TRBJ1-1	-	CASSVSLDANTEAFF	TGTGCCAGCAGCGTCTCCCTGGACGCGAACACTGAAGCTTTCTTT
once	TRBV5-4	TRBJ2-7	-	CASSKTPLESYEQYF	TGTGCCAGCAGCAAGACCCCTCTCGAGTCCTACGAGCAGTACTTC
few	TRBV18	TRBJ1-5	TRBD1	CASSLQGAGQPQHF	TGTGCCAGCTCACTACAGGGGGCCGGACAGCCCCAGCATTTT
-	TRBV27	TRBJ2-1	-	CASSLGNEQFF	TGTGCCAGCAGTTTAGGCAATGAGCAGTTCTTC
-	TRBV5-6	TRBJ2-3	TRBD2	CASSPAGGTDTQYF	TGTGCCAGCAGCCCGGCGGGGGGCACAGATACGCAGTATTTT
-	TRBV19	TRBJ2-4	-	CASSVTGLAKNIQYF	TGTGCCAGTAGTGTCACAGGGCTAGCCAAAAACATTCAGTACTTC
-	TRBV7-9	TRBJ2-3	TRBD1	CASSATGKLTDTQYF	TGTGCCAGCAGCGCGACAGGGAAGTTGACAGATACGCAGTATTTT
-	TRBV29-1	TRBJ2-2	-	CSVWASNTGELFF	TGCAGCGTTTGGGCGTCGAACACCGGGGAGCTGTTTTTT
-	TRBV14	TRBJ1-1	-	CASSQVLTAEAFF	TGTGCCAGCAGCCAAGTCCTGACGGCTGAAGCTTTCTTT
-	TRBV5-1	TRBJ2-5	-	CASSLGSGETIQETQYF	TGCGCCAGCAGCTTGGGTAGTGGGGAGACCATCCAAGAGACCCAGTACTTC
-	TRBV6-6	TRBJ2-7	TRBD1	CASSVAGTGNAYDF	TGTGCCAGCAGTGTCGCCGGGACAGGGAACGCCTACGACTTC
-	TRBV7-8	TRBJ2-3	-	CASSFSETDTQYF	TGTGCCAGCAGCTTTTCGGAAACAGATACGCAGTATTTT
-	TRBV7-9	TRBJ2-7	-	CASSPSGTHYEQYF	TGTGCCAGCAGCCCTTCGGGGACTCATTACGAGCAGTACTTC
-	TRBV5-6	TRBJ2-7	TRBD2	CASSFGPTSGGTYEQYF	TGTGCCAGCAGCTTTGGACCCACTAGCGGGGGGACCTACGAGCAGTACTTC
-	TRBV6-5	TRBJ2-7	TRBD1	CASAPGGTQYEQYF	TGTGCCAGTGCCCCAGGGGGCACTCAATACGAGCAGTACTTC
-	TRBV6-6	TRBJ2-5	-	CASSLIGTSGQETQYF	TGTGCCAGCAGCCTGATAGGGACCAGCGGCCAAGAGACCCAGTACTTC
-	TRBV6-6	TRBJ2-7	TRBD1	CASSSGQGAYEQYF	TGTGCCAGCAGTTCCGGACAGGGGGCCTACGAGCAGTACTTC
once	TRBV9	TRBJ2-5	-	CASSVAGVEETQYF	TGTGCCAGCAGCGTAGCCGGGGTCGAAGAGACCCAGTACTTC
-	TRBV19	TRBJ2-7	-	CASSKQGSPYEQYF	TGTGCCAGTAGTAAACAGGGTTCCCCCTACGAGCAGTACTTC
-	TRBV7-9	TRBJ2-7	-	CASSGTAYEQYF	TGTGCCAGCAGCGGGACTGCCTACGAGCAGTACTTC
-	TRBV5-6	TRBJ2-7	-	CASSPINRDPLYEQYF	TGTGCCAGCAGCCCCATAAACAGGGATCCCCTCTACGAGCAGTACTTC
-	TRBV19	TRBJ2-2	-	CASGVWPGELFF	TGTGCCAGCGGGGTCTGGCCCGGGGAGCTGTTTTTT
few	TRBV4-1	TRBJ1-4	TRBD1	CASSQDTGGGKLFF	TGCGCCAGCAGCCAAGATACAGGGGGAGGAAAACTGTTTTTT
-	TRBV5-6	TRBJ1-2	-	CASSFGPSYGYTF	TGTGCCAGCAGCTTTGGACCCAGCTATGGCTACACCTTC
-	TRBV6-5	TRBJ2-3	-	CASKSSNTQYF	TGTGCCAGCAAGAGCTCGAATACGCAGTATTTT
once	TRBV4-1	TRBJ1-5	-	CASSRTQDSNQPQHF	TGCGCCAGCAGCCGAACGCAGGATAGCAATCAGCCCCAGCATTTT
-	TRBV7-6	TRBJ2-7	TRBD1	CASAPGQSDEQYF	TGTGCCAGCGCTCCGGGACAGTCTGACGAGCAGTACTTC
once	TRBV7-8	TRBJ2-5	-	CASSHYGTSQETQYF	TGTGCCAGCAGCCATTACGGGACAAGCCAAGAGACCCAGTACTTC
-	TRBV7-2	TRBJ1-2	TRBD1	CASSSQPPGRTGDGYTF	TGTGCCAGCAGCTCCCAACCCCCGGGAAGGACAGGGGACGGCTACACCTTC
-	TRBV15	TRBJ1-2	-	CATSRTRGIGGYTF	TGTGCCACCAGCAGAACCAGGGGAATCGGTGGCTACACCTTC
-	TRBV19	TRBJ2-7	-	CASSQPVGGVREQYF	TGTGCCAGTAGCCAACCCGTGGGAGGAGTGAGGGAGCAGTACTTC
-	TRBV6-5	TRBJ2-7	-	CASSYDAGFYEQYF	TGTGCCAGCAGTTACGACGCAGGGTTCTACGAGCAGTACTTC
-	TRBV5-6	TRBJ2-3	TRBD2	CASSMGLAGEGDTQYF	TGTGCCAGCAGCATGGGACTAGCGGGAGAAGGGGATACGCAGTATTTT
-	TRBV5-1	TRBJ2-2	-	CASSLLPGQTGELFF	TGCGCCAGCAGCTTGCTCCCAGGCCAAACCGGGGAGCTGTTTTTT
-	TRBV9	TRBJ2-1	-	CASSVEVGGGNEQFF	TGTGCCAGCAGCGTAGAGGTCGGAGGGGGGAATGAGCAGTTCTTC
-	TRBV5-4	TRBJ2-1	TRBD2	CASSLLAGPYNEQFF	TGTGCCAGCAGCTTGCTAGCGGGACCCTACAATGAGCAGTTCTTC
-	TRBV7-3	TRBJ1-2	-	CASSLGANYGYTF	TGTGCCAGCAGCTTAGGTGCGAACTATGGCTACACCTTC
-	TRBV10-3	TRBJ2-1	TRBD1	CASGQGNYNEQFF	TGTGCCAGCGGACAGGGCAATTACAATGAGCAGTTCTTC
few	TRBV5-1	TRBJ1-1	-	CASSSGPRGTEAFF	TGCGCCAGCAGCTCGGGCCCCAGGGGAACTGAAGCTTTCTTT
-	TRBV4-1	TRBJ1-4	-	CASSQGTDEKLFF	TGCGCCAGCAGCCAGGGGACCGATGAAAAACTGTTTTTT
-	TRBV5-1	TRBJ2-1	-	CASSPGWVTYNEQFF	TGCGCCAGCAGCCCTGGCTGGGTGACCTACAATGAGCAGTTCTTC
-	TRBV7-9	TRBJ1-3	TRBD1	CASSLGTGGNTIYF	TGTGCCAGCAGCTTGGGGACAGGTGGAAACACCATATATTTT
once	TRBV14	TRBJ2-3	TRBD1	CASSQDQGQGF	TGTGCCAGCAGCCAAGACCAGGGACAGGGGTTT
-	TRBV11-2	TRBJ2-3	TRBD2	CASSDGTSGRAEDTQYF	TGTGCCAGCAGCGACGGGACTAGCGGGAGGGCCGAAGATACGCAGTATTTT
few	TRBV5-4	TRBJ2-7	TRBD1	CASSWTGGTYEQYF	TGTGCCAGCAGCTGGACAGGGGGGACCTACGAGCAGTACTTC
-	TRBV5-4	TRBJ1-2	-	CASSPWRTDHFGYTF	TGTGCCAGCAGCCCCTGGCGGACCGACCATTTTGGCTACACCTTC
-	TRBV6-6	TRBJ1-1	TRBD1	CAIRTGGTEAFF	TGTGCCATAAGGACAGGGGGTACTGAAGCTTTCTTT
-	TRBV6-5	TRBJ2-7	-	CASSYSIPTVYEQYF	TGTGCCAGCAGTTACTCGATCCCGACCGTTTACGAGCAGTACTTC
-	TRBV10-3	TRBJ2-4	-	CAISEETTDHIQYF	TGTGCCATCAGTGAGGAAACCACTGACCACATTCAGTACTTC
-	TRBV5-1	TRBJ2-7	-	CASSLYMDQTYEQYF	TGCGCCAGCAGCTTGTATATGGACCAGACCTACGAGCAGTACTTC